Sequencing of this T cell receptor (beta chain) was carried out in a study of cytomegalovirus exposure and HLA in healthy donors. Use of 60 Vbeta and 13 Jbeta primers characterized the PCR. Only in-frame clones appear in the TCRdb table, and some are missing; sequencing was by immunoSEQ multiplex PCR. Altogether 55,000 to 75,000 clones are present, around 70% being singletons, with the ten largest covering about an eighth. V lost 5 bases and J 6 bases, leaving 12 bases between the germline ends. Germline values: CDR1 SGHTA, CDR2 FQGNSA. The CDR3 is made up of 13 amino acids. This clonotype was obtained from a human donor in good health. Material for sequencing was PBMCs. J is TRBJ2-3 and V is TRBV7-2; perhaps TRBD2 as D (6 bases). CDR3 coding DNA: TGTGCCAGCAGCCAAGGGAGGTGGGATACGCAGTATTTT. This gives the protein CASSQGRWDTQYF.